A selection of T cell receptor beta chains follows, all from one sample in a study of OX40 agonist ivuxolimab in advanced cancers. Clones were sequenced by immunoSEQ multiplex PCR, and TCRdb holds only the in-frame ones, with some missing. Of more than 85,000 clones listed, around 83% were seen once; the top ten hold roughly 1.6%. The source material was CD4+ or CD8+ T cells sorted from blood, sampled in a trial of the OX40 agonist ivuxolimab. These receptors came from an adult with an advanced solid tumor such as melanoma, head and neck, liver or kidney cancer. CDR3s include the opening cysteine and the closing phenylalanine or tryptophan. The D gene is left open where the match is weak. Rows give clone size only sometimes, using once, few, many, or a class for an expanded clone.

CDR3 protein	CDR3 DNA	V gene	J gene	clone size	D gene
CASSKGQGANTGELFF	TGTGCCAGTAGTAAGGGACAGGGGGCGAACACCGGGGAGCTGTTTTTT	TRBV19	TRBJ2-2	once	TRBD1
CASSLARLAGVNNEQFF	TGTGCCAGCAGCTTGGCCAGACTAGCGGGAGTGAACAATGAGCAGTTCTTC	TRBV5-8	TRBJ2-1	.	TRBD2
CASSLTGADGYTF	TGTGCCAGCAGTTTAACAGGGGCGGATGGCTACACCTTC	TRBV28	TRBJ1-2	few	TRBD1
CASSFEVGQGGSPLHF	TGTGCCAGCAGCTTTGAGGTTGGACAGGGTGGTTCACCCCTCCACTTT	TRBV5-4	TRBJ1-6	.	TRBD1
CASSDGTGITNEKLFF	TGTGCCAGCAGCGACGGAACAGGGATTACTAATGAAAAACTGTTTTTT	TRBV11-2	TRBJ1-4	.	.
CASSLDFYEQYF	TGTGCCAGCAGCTTGGACTTCTACGAGCAGTACTTC	TRBV6-6	TRBJ2-7	.	.
CASSTGLGQPQHF	TGTGCCAGCAGTACAGGGTTGGGTCAGCCCCAGCATTTT	TRBV6-5	TRBJ1-5	.	.
CASSITSSGRIAYEQYF	TGCGCCAGCAGCATCACATCTAGCGGGAGGATCGCCTACGAGCAGTACTTC	TRBV5-1	TRBJ2-7	.	TRBD2
CASSQELGTKNTGELFF	TGTGCCAGCAGCCAAGAGTTAGGGACTAAGAACACCGGGGAGCTGTTTTTT	TRBV14	TRBJ2-2	.	TRBD2
CASSLEASGAELFF	TGTGCCAGCAGCTTAGAAGCTAGCGGGGCCGAGCTGTTTTTT	TRBV11-2	TRBJ2-2	few	TRBD2
CASSSGTGIGGGYTF	TGTGCCAGCAGTTCCGGGACAGGGATCGGCGGGGGCTACACCTTC	TRBV6-5	TRBJ1-2	.	TRBD1
CASSAVGLADNEQFF	TGCGCCAGCAGCGCTGTCGGACTAGCGGACAATGAGCAGTTCTTC	TRBV5-1	TRBJ2-1	few	TRBD2
CASQTGGREQYF	TGTGCCAGCCAGACAGGGGGACGGGAGCAGTACTTC	TRBV6-5	TRBJ2-7	.	TRBD1
CATWGGKETQYF	TGTGCCACCTGGGGAGGCAAAGAGACCCAGTACTTC	TRBV28	TRBJ2-5	.	.
CASSLTITGELFF	TGTGCCAGCAGTTTAACCATCACCGGGGAGCTGTTTTTT	TRBV28	TRBJ2-2	.	.
CASSPRESGPGYTF	TGCGCCAGCAGCCCCCGGGAGTCTGGGCCTGGCTACACCTTC	TRBV5-1	TRBJ1-2	.	.
CASSLDASSYNEQFF	TGTGCCAGCAGCCTGGACGCAAGCTCCTACAATGAGCAGTTCTTC	TRBV9	TRBJ2-1	.	.
CASSWDTEAFF	TGTGCCAGCTCCTGGGACACTGAAGCTTTCTTT	TRBV18	TRBJ1-1	.	.
CASSLGRNMNTEAFF	TGTGCCAGCAGCTTAGGGCGGAACATGAACACTGAAGCTTTCTTT	TRBV7-2	TRBJ1-1	.	.
CASSLEQGVGGYTF	TGTGCCAGCAGCTTAGAACAGGGAGTCGGTGGCTACACCTTC	TRBV11-2	TRBJ1-2	.	.
CASNRQGTFYNEQFF	TGTGCCAGTAATAGACAGGGCACATTCTACAATGAGCAGTTCTTC	TRBV7-9	TRBJ2-1	.	TRBD1
CASSLIGQVKNIQYF	TGTGCCAGCAGCTTAATAGGACAGGTCAAAAACATTCAGTACTTC	TRBV7-2	TRBJ2-4	.	TRBD1
CASIPWTGGSYEQYF	TGTGCCAGCATCCCCTGGACAGGGGGATCCTACGAGCAGTACTTC	TRBV7-2	TRBJ2-7	.	TRBD1
CASTRDRTQRSQYF	TGTGCCAGCACACGGGACCGGACTCAACGTTCCCAGTATTTT	TRBV11-2	TRBJ2-3	.	.
CASSPDVGLVYPHEQYF	TGTGCCAGCAGCCCAGATGTGGGACTAGTTTACCCTCACGAGCAGTACTTC	TRBV5-6	TRBJ2-7	.	TRBD2
CASSNRGLGQETQYF	TGTGCCAGCAGCAACAGGGGTTTAGGCCAAGAGACCCAGTACTTC	TRBV2	TRBJ2-5	.	TRBD1
CASSLGVRETQYF	TGCGCCAGCAGCTTGGGGGTCCGCGAGACCCAGTACTTC	TRBV5-1	TRBJ2-5	.	.
CASSFNRGYEQYF	TGTGCCAGCAGCTTCAACAGGGGCTACGAGCAGTACTTC	TRBV7-9	TRBJ2-7	.	TRBD1
CAISESRSNYEQYF	TGTGCCATCAGTGAGTCGAGGTCGAACTACGAGCAGTACTTC	TRBV10-3	TRBJ2-7	.	.
CASSSKSGGRYEQYF	TGTGCCAGCAGCTCCAAGTCAGGGGGGAGGTACGAGCAGTACTTC	TRBV7-2	TRBJ2-7	.	.
CASSAGLAGSGDEQFF	TGCGCCAGCAGTGCCGGACTAGCGGGAAGTGGGGATGAGCAGTTCTTC	TRBV10-1	TRBJ2-1	.	TRBD2
CASSRGGMTYGYTF	TGTGCCAGCAGCCGAGGGGGGATGACCTATGGCTACACCTTC	TRBV6-1	TRBJ1-2	.	.
CASSLTENEKLFF	TGTGCCAGCTCGCTGACAGAAAATGAAAAACTGTTTTTT	TRBV18	TRBJ1-4	.	.
CASSDERGGIDTQYF	TGTGCCAGCAGTGACGAGCGGGGGGGGATAGATACGCAGTATTTT	TRBV6-4	TRBJ2-3	.	TRBD2
CAISDPGRVNTEAFF	TGTGCCATCAGTGACCCCGGCAGGGTGAACACTGAAGCTTTCTTT	TRBV10-3	TRBJ1-1	.	.
CASSPSRRGETQYF	TGTGCCAGCTCACCATCTCGAAGGGGCGAGACCCAGTACTTC	TRBV18	TRBJ2-5	.	.
CASSPGQGDNTGELFF	TGCGCCAGCAGCCCCGGACAGGGGGATAACACCGGGGAGCTGTTTTTT	TRBV5-1	TRBJ2-2	.	TRBD1
CATSRQAAGFYEQYF	TGTGCCACCAGCAGGCAGGCGGCTGGTTTTTACGAGCAGTACTTC	TRBV15	TRBJ2-7	.	.
CASSFRSTDTQYF	TGTGCCAGCAGCTTTCGAAGCACAGATACGCAGTATTTT	TRBV5-6	TRBJ2-3	.	.
CAWSRGPTEAFF	TGTGCCTGGAGTAGGGGGCCCACTGAAGCTTTCTTT	TRBV30	TRBJ1-1	.	TRBD1
CASSITDTQYF	TGTGCCAGTAGTATCACAGATACGCAGTATTTT	TRBV19	TRBJ2-3	.	.
CASSVSGTGSSYEQYF	TGTGCCAGTAGTGTTTCCGGGACAGGGAGCTCCTACGAGCAGTACTTC	TRBV19	TRBJ2-7	.	TRBD1
CASSHQKTGNLGNTIYF	TGTGCCAGCAGTCACCAAAAAACAGGGAACCTTGGAAACACCATATATTTT	TRBV28	TRBJ1-3	.	.
CASSVTATSGRDEQFF	TGCGCCAGCAGCGTAACCGCGACTAGCGGAAGGGATGAGCAGTTCTTC	TRBV5-1	TRBJ2-1	.	TRBD2
CAHPAELSSYEQYF	TGTGCCCACCCGGCCGAACTCTCCTCCTACGAGCAGTACTTC	TRBV10-3	TRBJ2-7	.	.
CASSSRATPYEQYF	TGTGCCAGTAGTAGCAGGGCTACCCCTTACGAGCAGTACTTC	TRBV19	TRBJ2-7	.	.
CASGSGYTGELFF	TGTGCTAGTGGGTCAGGTTACACCGGGGAGCTGTTTTTT	TRBV12-5	TRBJ2-2	.	.